Each of the 18 T cell receptor beta chains below was sequenced from the same sample in a study of T cells in Graves' hyperthyroidism and ophthalmopathy. Amplified TCR beta CDR3 regions derived from RNA transcripts. RT-PCR in the first round (using the HTBI primer set) targeted the TCR CDR3. TCRdb ran MiXCR on the multiplex PCR reads and lists one entry per CDR3 protein. This repertoire shows around 350,000 distinct CDR3 sequences, approximately 20% found once; its top ten account for about 4%. Sequenced sample: blood. The receptors were gathered from a woman aged 18-30 years with Graves' hyperthyroidism.

This clonotype was picked up many times. This chain links TRBV6-2 or TRBV6-3 with TRBJ1-6; D might be TRBD1 (6 bases). CDR1 and CDR2 (germline): MNHEY, SVGEGT. V lost 3 bases and J lost 9, with 15 bases in between. The CDR3 consists of 15 residues. The CDR3 region has the DNA TGTGCCAGCAGTTATTCTAGGACAGAGGTTTCACCCCTCCACTTT. It translates to CASSYSRTEVSPLHF.

This clonotype was seen repeatedly, ten times or more. The V call is TRBV6-1, the J call TRBJ2-7, with 12 bases matching TRBD2. Germline V gene sequence: CDR1 MNHNS, CDR2 SASEGT. CDR3 size: 17 residues. Trimming removed 2 bases from V and 3 bases from J; junction bases left unmatched: 8. This CDR3 is CASSERLAGGARYEQYF. The DNA for the CDR3 is TGTGCCAGCAGTGAACGGCTAGCGGGGGGGGCCCGCTACGAGCAGTACTTC.

For this clonotype: A single base separates this from a much larger clone, so it may be a read error. The chain joins TRBV6-2 or TRBV6-3 to TRBJ1-1, with 7 bases identical to TRBD1. V was pared by 5 bases and J by 1 base, with 7 bases of the junction left unmatched. CDR3 size: 15 residues. Germline loops: CDR1 MNHEY, CDR2 SVGEGT. The CDR3 loop is CASSPSGQPNTEAFF. Written as DNA, the CDR3 is TGTGCCAGCAGTCCCTCGGGACAGCCGAACACTGAAGCTTTCTTT.

This clonotype was seen only a few times. The rearrangement joins TRBV6-5 to TRBJ1-6, with D possibly being TRBD1 (5 bases). Trimming pared 0 bases from V and 10 bases from J, leaving 13 bases between. The CDR3 consists of 15 residues. The germline CDR1 and CDR2 sequences are MNHEY and SVGAGI. The CDR3 is CASSYSYGGESPLHF. The DNA for the CDR3 is TGTGCCAGCAGTTACTCATACGGGGGAGAGTCACCCCTCCACTTT.

The table lists this clonotype with many counts. The chain carries TRBV29-1 and TRBJ1-2; D unclear. V was clipped by 4 bases and J by 4 bases, with 4 bases between them. Germline V gene data show CDR1 as SQVTM and CDR2 as ANQGSEA. CDR3 length: 10 residues. The CDR3 here is CSVAGYGYTF. CDR3 coding DNA: TGCAGCGTTGCCGGCTATGGCTACACCTTC.

This clonotype was found many times. J is TRBJ1-1 and V is TRBV7-9; 7 bases map to TRBD1. This CDR3 has 14 residues. Looked up from germline, CDR1 is SEHNR and CDR2 is FQNEAQ (reference sequence). V shed 5 bases, J shed 7 bases, and the junction held 10 bases outside the gene matches. The DNA for the CDR3 is TGTGCCAGCAGCGAAAGAGACAGGGCCGGTGAAGCTTTCTTT. This translates into CASSERDRAGEAFF.

The J gene is TRBJ1-5, the V gene TRBV7-9; weak D call: TRBD1 (5 bases). V was pared by 10 bases and J by 1 base, with 17 bases between. CDR3 size: 15 residues. In germline, CDR1 is SEHNR, CDR2 FQNEAQ (reference sequence). CDR3 residues: CATTRDLSSNQPQHF. DNA of the CDR3: TGTGCCACCACCCGGGACCTTAGCAGCAATCAGCCCCAGCATTTT.

This clonotype was seen ten or more times. The chain links TRBV3-1 to TRBJ1-2; D ambiguous. The ends were cut back, 4 bases at V and 3 bases at J, with 12 bases in the middle. This CDR3 is built from 14 residues. The germline V gene encodes CDR1 LGHDT and CDR2 YNNKEL (reference sequence). CDR3: CASSPTLADYGYTF. CDR3 DNA sequence: TGTGCCAGCAGCCCGACACTGGCCGACTATGGCTACACCTTC.

This clonotype was found many times. This rearrangement joins TRBV6-1 to TRBJ2-2; tentatively, D is TRBD1 (5 bases). Trimming removed 3 bases from V and 10 bases from J, with 12 bases in between. The CDR3 loop spans 13 amino acids. Germline V gene lookup returns CDR1 MNHNS and CDR2 SASEGT. The CDR3 DNA is TGTGCCAGCAGTGATTTTTCCAGGGTGGAGCTGTTTTTT. Translation: CASSDFSRVELFF.

Many counts were recorded for this clonotype. The J gene is TRBJ1-1, the V gene TRBV7-3, with a weak D call TRBD1 (6 bases). Germline V gene sequence: CDR1 SGHTA, CDR2 FQGTGA. The V end was cut by 1 base, the J end by 0 bases, with 12 bases between. CDR3 size: 16 residues. As DNA, the CDR3 is TGTGCCAGCAGCTTAAGGGGGGGGCCCCTGAACACTGAAGCTTTCTTT. Translated, it gives CASSLRGGPLNTEAFF. The variable domain in full, completed from reference TRBV7-3 and TRBJ1-1, reads GAGVSQTPSNKVTEKGKYVELRCDPISGHTALYWYRQSLGQGPEFLIYFQGTGAADDSGLPNDRFFAVRPEGSVSTLKIQRTERGDSAVYLCASSLRGGPLNTEAFFGQGTRLTVV.

This clonotype occurred many times. The chain is built from TRBV12-3 or TRBV12-4 and TRBJ1-5; 7 bases are a match to TRBD1. The CDR3 covers 13 residues. V lost 6 bases, J lost 8 bases, and 7 bases stayed unmatched. The CDR3 region is CASREQGPEPQHF. CDR3 sequence (DNA): TGTGCCAGCAGGGAACAGGGGCCGGAGCCCCAGCATTTT.

This clonotype came up many times. The V and J genes are TRBV12-3 or TRBV12-4 and TRBJ1-5; D unclear. V shed 3 bases and J shed 7 bases, with 4 bases lying between them. This CDR3 comprises 11 residues. CDR3 in DNA: TGTGCCAGCAGTTTTGGGCAGCCCCAGCATTTT. It codes for CASSFGQPQHF.

The chain couples TRBV10-3 to TRBJ2-7, with a possible D match to TRBD1 (6 bases). The V and J ends lost 10 bases and 4 bases respectively, with 11 bases between them. The CDR3 totals 11 residues. The germline V gene has CDR1 ENHRY and CDR2 SYGVKD. CDR3 in amino acids: CATRQEYEQYF. The DNA of the CDR3 is TGTGCCACCCGACAGGAGTACGAGCAGTACTTC.

This clonotype was counted between two and nine times. The rearrangement links TRBV3-1 to TRBJ2-7; D gene uncertain. The V gene's germline CDR1 is LGHDT and CDR2 YNNKEL (reference sequence). The CDR3 is 13 amino acids. Between the trimmed V and J ends, which lost 1 base and 5 bases, there was a span of 9 bases. CDR3 protein: CASSQGEPNEQYF. The CDR3 nucleotides are TGTGCCAGCAGCCAAGGGGAACCAAACGAGCAGTACTTC.

DNA for the CDR3: TGTGCCAGCAGCTCTAGATTAGCGGGTGCCTCCTACGAGCAGTACTTC. As protein: CASSSRLAGASYEQYF. This chain uses TRBV5-4 with TRBJ2-7; 7 nucleotides align to TRBD2. Germline V gives CDR1 SGHNT, CDR2 YYREEE (reference sequence). V trimming: 3 bases; J trimming: 0 bases; junction bases outside the gene matches: 9. The CDR3 is 16 amino acids.

This clonotype occurred many times. The chain links TRBV6-5 to TRBJ1-1; D perhaps matches TRBD1 (5 bases). The CDR3 covers 13 residues. CDR1 is MNHEY, CDR2 SVGAGI, per germline. Trimming removed 2 bases from V and 11 bases from J, with 15 bases in between. CDR3 DNA sequence: TGTGCCAGCAGTTACCGAGACGGGACCAAGGCTTTCTTT. This translates into CASSYRDGTKAFF.

Many counts were recorded for this clonotype. Its ends do not fully match the called genes, so a read error is possible. This sequence joins TRBV5-1 and TRBJ1-1, with D unresolved. This CDR3 comprises 13 residues. The V gene's germline CDR1 is SGHRS and CDR2 YFSETQ. CDR3 DNA: TGTGCCAGCAGCTTAGGAGACGGTACTGAAGCTTTCTTT. Protein sequence: CASSLGDGTEAFF.

This clonotype has ten or more counts. The chain joins TRBV27 to TRBJ2-7; 9 nucleotides match TRBD2. Trimming took 5 bases from V and 2 from J; bases not matched to a gene: 10. Germline CDR1 MNHEY, CDR2 SMNVEV (reference sequence). CDR3 length: 16 amino acids. CDR3 region: CASSPSMRGGTYEQYF. The CDR3 DNA follows: TGTGCCAGCAGTCCCTCTATGCGGGGGGGAACCTACGAGCAGTACTTC.